The T cell receptor (beta chain) described here comes from a study of shared clonotypes between healthy human individuals. On this clone itself: The same CDR3 arises from other DNA sequences in this sample as well.

The V end was cut by 5 bases, the J end by 1 base, with 9 bases between. Germline CDR1 is MDHEN and CDR2 is SYDVKM. The CDR3 runs to 13 residues. CD45RO-negative, CCR7-positively selected cells formed the naive CD8 fraction, excluding terminally differentiated effector memory CD45RA+ cells. Measured with immunoSEQ multiplex PCR; TCRdb has only the in-frame clones, and not every one. The profile shows roughly 2.1 million clones, about 93% of them singletons. Material for sequencing was naive CD8+ T cells from PBMCs. The receptor comes from a man younger than 35 in good health. Some clones in this sample may be carry-over from other donors' samples. V and J are TRBV28 and TRBJ2-7; D perhaps matches TRBD2 (6 bases). The CDR3 is CASSPGESYEQYF. The CDR3 DNA reads as TGTGCCAGCAGTCCGGGAGAGTCCTACGAGCAGTACTTC. The whole variable domain, remainder taken from reference TRBV28 and TRBJ2-7, is DVKVTQSSRYLVKRTGEKVFLECVQDMDHENMFWYRQDPGLGLRLIYFSYDVKMKEKGDIPEGYSVSREKKERFSLILESASTNQTSMYLCASSPGESYEQYFGPGTRLTVT.